The 25 T cell receptor beta chains below come from one sample, sequenced in a study of T cell responses to AZD1222 COVID-19 vaccine. Repertoires were generated with immunoSEQ multiplex PCR, while TCRdb's copy carries only in-frame clones and drops some. The sample comprises approximately 190,000 clones, almost 95% of which are singletons, and approximately 1.5% rests with the top ten. Sample: peripheral blood, taken on day 0 of AZD1222 vaccination. These receptors were collected from an adult in good health.

The chain recombines TRBV12-3 or TRBV12-4 with TRBJ2-7; the D is unclear. The V end was cut by 3 bases, the J end by 4 bases, with 4 bases between. The CDR3 is 11 residues long. CDR3 region: CASSFHYEQYF. DNA of the CDR3: TGTGCCAGCAGTTTCCATTACGAGCAGTACTTC.

The rearrangement joins TRBV12-3 or TRBV12-4 to TRBJ2-7; D gene ambiguous. Deletions cut 6 bases from V and 6 bases from J, with 15 bases between. This CDR3 comprises 13 residues. CDR3 nucleotides: TGTGCCAGCAGCACACGTGCTTCGGGCGAGCAGTACTTC. This codes for CASSTRASGEQYF.

CDR3 amino acids: CASSIDAEGLAGYTF. CDR3 in DNA: TGTGCCAGTAGTATAGATGCGGAGGGATTAGCTGGCTACACCTTC. This chain joins TRBV19 and TRBJ1-2; D call uncertain. CDR3 length equals 15 residues. V lost 0 bases and J lost 7, with 15 bases in between. Germline V gene data show CDR1 as LNHDA and CDR2 as SQIVND (reference sequence).

The V gene is TRBV7-2, the J gene TRBJ1-6, with a tentative D call TRBD1 (6 bases). Germline V gene data show CDR1 as SGHTA and CDR2 as FQGNSA. The CDR3 consists of 15 residues. The V gene lost 4 bases and the J gene lost 7 bases, with 14 bases spanning the gap. The CDR3 DNA reads TGTGCCAGCAGCTCACAGGGTCTCGGGAATTCACCCCTCCACTTT. This encodes CASSSQGLGNSPLHF.

The V gene is TRBV2, the J gene TRBJ1-2, with 7 bases identical to TRBD1. Trimming removed 8 bases from V and 10 bases from J; junction bases left unmatched: 4. CDR3 size: 10 residues. The germline gives CDR1 SNHLY, CDR2 FYNNEI. Here the CDR3 DNA reads TGTGCCAGCGTGGACAGGTTCTACACCTTC. As protein: CASVDRFYTF. The variable domain in full, completed from reference TRBV2 and TRBJ1-2, reads EPEVTQTPSHQVTQMGQEVILRCVPISNHLYFYWYRQILGQKVEFLVSFYNNEISEKSEIFDDQFSVERPDGSNFTLKIRSTKLEDSAMYFCASVDRFYTFGSGTRLTVV.

The V call is TRBV7-2, the J call TRBJ2-3, with 9 nucleotides matching TRBD2. Germline V gives CDR1 SGHTA, CDR2 FQGNSA. The CDR3 runs to 16 residues. V lost 4 bases, J lost 5 bases, and 10 bases stayed unmatched. CDR3 nucleotide sequence: TGTGCCAGCAGCTCCAAGCGGGGGGTTGTCGAAGATACGCAGTATTTT. Encoded protein: CASSSKRGVVEDTQYF.

The chain recombines TRBV30 with TRBJ2-1, with D possibly TRBD2 on 5 matching bases. Trimming stripped 0 bases from V and 0 bases from J, with 15 bases between. This CDR3 is built from 17 residues. Germline assignment: CDR1 GTSNPN and CDR2 SVGIG (reference sequence). CDR3 amino acids: CAWSVNGPGFSYNEQFF. Here the CDR3 DNA reads TGTGCCTGGAGTGTTAACGGTCCGGGGTTCTCCTACAATGAGCAGTTCTTC.

The chain is built from TRBV18 and TRBJ1-1; 7 nucleotides match TRBD1. Per germline, CDR1 KGHSH and CDR2 LQKENI. The CDR3 totals 14 residues. The J segment lost 4 bases and the V segment lost 8 bases, leaving 10 bases of the junction unmatched. CDR3 protein: CASASGTDITEAFF. The DNA of the CDR3 is TGTGCCAGCGCTTCCGGGACAGATATCACTGAAGCTTTCTTT.

CDR3 residues: CASSLGLYNEQFF. Written as DNA, the CDR3 is TGTGCCAGCAGCTTAGGGCTGTACAATGAGCAGTTCTTC. This chain uses TRBV7-2 with TRBJ2-1; D gene ambiguous. Trimming removed 1 base from V and 4 bases from J, with 5 bases in between. The CDR3 spans 13 residues. Germline lookup yields CDR1 SGHTA and CDR2 FQGNSA. Combining the CDR3 with reference TRBV7-2 and TRBJ2-1 gives the whole variable domain GAGVSQSPSNKVTEKGKDVELRCDPISGHTALYWYRQSLGQGLEFLIYFQGNSAPDKSGLPSDRFSAERTGGSVSTLTIQRTQQEDSAVYLCASSLGLYNEQFFGPGTRLTVL.

This clone was observed a single time. The chain joins TRBV2 to TRBJ1-1; D ambiguous. The CDR3 spans 15 residues. Trimming cost V 3 bases and J 0 bases, with 11 bases left between them. Germline V gives CDR1 SNHLY, CDR2 FYNNEI. The CDR3, as DNA: TGTGCCAGCAGTGATTCTCGCAGGTTGAACACTGAAGCTTTCTTT. Translated: CASSDSRRLNTEAFF.

V is TRBV12-3 or TRBV12-4 and J is TRBJ2-2; D gene unclear. CDR3 length: 12 residues. The ends were cut back, 6 bases at V and 4 bases at J, with 6 bases in the middle. This chain's CDR3 is CASRWGTGELFF. The DNA for the CDR3 is TGTGCCAGCAGATGGGGCACCGGGGAGCTGTTTTTT.

This chain links TRBV6-5 with TRBJ1-3; D is ambiguous. CDR1 is MNHEY, CDR2 SVGAGI, per germline. The CDR3 loop spans 14 amino acids. V lost 6 bases and J lost 1, with 10 bases in between. CDR3 in DNA: TGTGCCAGCAGCTTAGACAATTCTGGAAACACCATATATTTT. Translated: CASSLDNSGNTIYF.

The V gene is TRBV7-3, the J gene TRBJ2-3, with 8 bases lining up with TRBD2. This CDR3 is 17 amino acids long. Per the germline V gene, CDR1 is SGHTA and CDR2 is FQGTGA. Losses at the gene ends were 2 bases for V and 3 bases for J; bases not matched to a gene: 10. The CDR3 sequence: CASSLSYSGGKTDTQYF. DNA of the CDR3: TGTGCCAGCAGCTTATCGTACAGCGGGGGAAAGACAGATACGCAGTATTTT.

This clone appeared a single time. V gene TRBV11-2 combines with J gene TRBJ1-1; D call uncertain. Trimming pared 4 bases from V and 8 bases from J, leaving 20 bases between. The CDR3 sequence is 15 residues long. The germline CDR1 and CDR2 sequences are SGHAT and FQNNGV. The CDR3 is CASSSYPGGRFEAFF. For the CDR3, the DNA is TGTGCCAGCAGCTCTTATCCCGGTGGCCGCTTCGAAGCTTTCTTT.

The rearrangement links TRBV10-1 to TRBJ2-1, with a possible D match to TRBD2 (6 bases). The CDR3 is 16 residues long. Between the trimmed V and J ends, which lost 0 bases and 0 bases, there was a span of 9 bases. Germline V gives CDR1 WNHNN, CDR2 SYGVQD (reference sequence). The CDR3 DNA reads as TGCGCCAGCAGTGAGTCACTAGCCAGCTCCTACAATGAGCAGTTCTTC. The encoded protein is CASSESLASSYNEQFF.

This chain connects TRBV30 to TRBJ2-7, with 9 bases lining up with TRBD1. The germline gives CDR1 GTSNPN, CDR2 SVGIG (reference sequence). There are 12 residues in the CDR3. V gave up 5 bases and J gave up 2 bases; unmatched junction bases: 1. The CDR3 reads CAWGTGTYEQYF. The CDR3 DNA sequence: TGTGCCTGGGGGACAGGGACCTACGAGCAGTACTTC.

The chain carries TRBV19 and TRBJ2-7; perhaps TRBD1 as D (5 bases). V dropped 5 bases and J dropped 3 bases, with 11 bases sitting between them. This CDR3 region has 13 residues. CDR1 LNHDA and CDR2 SQIVND come from the germline V gene (reference sequence). The CDR3 DNA reads TGTGCCAGTAGTTCGGACACCCACTACGAGCAGTACTTC. This gives the protein CASSSDTHYEQYF.

The V call is TRBV25-1, the J call TRBJ1-1, with D possibly TRBD1 on 5 matching bases. CDR1 is MGHDK, CDR2 SYGVNS, per germline. The CDR3 spans 16 residues. The ends were cut back, 3 bases at V and 1 base at J, with 15 bases in the middle. The DNA for the CDR3 is TGTGCCAGCAGTGACAAGCCGGGACGGCGGAACACTGAAGCTTTCTTT. Its translation: CASSDKPGRRNTEAFF.

This chain connects TRBV19 to TRBJ1-1; TRBD1 matches 11 bases. Germline V lookup: CDR1 LNHDA, CDR2 SQIVND (reference sequence). Trimming took 7 bases from V and 3 from J; bases not matched to a gene: 4. The CDR3 consists of 14 residues. The CDR3, as DNA: TGTGCCAGTACCCGGGACAGGGGGGACACTGAAGCTTTCTTT. Its protein is CASTRDRGDTEAFF.

This clone has only one observation. The chain's CDR3 is CASSESQNNEKLFF. The DNA for the CDR3 is TGTGCCAGCAGTGAGAGTCAGAATAATGAAAAACTGTTTTTT. The rearrangement links TRBV2 to TRBJ1-4; D gene uncertain. Looked up from germline, CDR1 is SNHLY and CDR2 is FYNNEI. Trimming left V 3 bases short and J 4 bases short, with 9 bases between. There are 14 residues in the CDR3.

J is TRBJ1-1 and V is TRBV7-2; D remains unclear. CDR1 is SGHTA and CDR2 is FQGNSA in the germline V gene. V lost 2 bases, J lost 3 bases, and 13 bases lay in between. This CDR3 contains 15 residues. CDR3 protein: CASSLRPGRDTEAFF. For the CDR3, the DNA is TGTGCCAGCAGCTTAAGGCCGGGTCGGGACACTGAAGCTTTCTTT.

This chain joins TRBV29-1 and TRBJ1-2, with 11 bases aligning to TRBD1. The CDR3 extends over 14 amino acids. CDR1 is SQVTM, CDR2 ANQGSEA, per germline. Germline trimming cut 4 bases from V and 6 bases from J; bases unmatched to any gene: 7. The CDR3 sequence is CSVAGQGVSNGYTF. CDR3 nucleotides: TGCAGCGTTGCGGGACAGGGGGTCTCAAATGGCTACACCTTC.

CDR3 nucleotides: TGCAGTGCTCCTTCCTATGGCTACACCTTC. Residues: CSAPSYGYTF. The V and J genes are TRBV20-1 and TRBJ1-2; D ambiguous. The germline CDR1 and CDR2 sequences are DFQATT and SNEGSKA (reference sequence). V lost 5 bases, J lost 4 bases, and 5 bases lay in between. CDR3 length equals 10 residues.

The chain couples TRBV6-5 to TRBJ1-6; possibly TRBD1 for D (6 bases). The CDR3 has 16 amino acids. Between the trimmed V and J ends, which lost 0 bases and 9 bases, there was a span of 15 bases. Germline lookup yields CDR1 MNHEY and CDR2 SVGAGI. The DNA for the CDR3 is TGTGCCAGCAGTTACTCCGGGGACAAATTGGGTTCACCCCTCCACTTT. This codes for CASSYSGDKLGSPLHF.

The CDR3 DNA is TGTGCCAGCAGCTTAGGGGGCAGATCCTACGAGCAGTACTTC. Translating it yields CASSLGGRSYEQYF. This rearrangement joins TRBV11-2 to TRBJ2-7; D is possibly TRBD1 (5 bases). V was clipped by 1 base and J by 1 base, with 8 bases between them. CDR1 SGHAT and CDR2 FQNNGV come from the germline V gene. This CDR3 spans 14 amino acids.